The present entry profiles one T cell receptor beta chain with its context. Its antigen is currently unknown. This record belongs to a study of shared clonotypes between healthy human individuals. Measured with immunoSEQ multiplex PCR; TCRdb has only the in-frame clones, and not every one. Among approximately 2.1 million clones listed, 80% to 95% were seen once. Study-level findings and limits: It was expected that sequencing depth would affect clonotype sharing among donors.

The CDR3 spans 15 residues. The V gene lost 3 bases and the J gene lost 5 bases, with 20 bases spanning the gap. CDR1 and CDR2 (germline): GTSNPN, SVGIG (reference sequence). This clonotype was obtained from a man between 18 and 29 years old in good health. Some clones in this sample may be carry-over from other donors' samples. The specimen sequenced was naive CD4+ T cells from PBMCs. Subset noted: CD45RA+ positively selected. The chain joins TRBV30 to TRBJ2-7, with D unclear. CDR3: CAWRSTRPTLNEQYF. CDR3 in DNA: TGTGCCTGGAGGTCCACCCGCCCCACTCTGAACGAGCAGTACTTC.